The TCR beta chain described here comes from a study of identical twins. Concerning this clonotype itself: Its specificity is unknown.

Unique molecular identifiers were present on the cDNA, which also gained a universal primer site by template switching. From the 5' RACE reads, TCRdb called clonotypes with MiXCR, one entry per CDR3 protein. The table records fewer than 900,000 distinct CDR3 sequences, about 18% of them present only once. Healthy Caucasian donors formed the entire cohort. Findings and caveats of the study: Insertions were reduced in abundant cord blood beta clonotypes but not in memory repertoires. The study found weaker excess twin sharing in beta out-of-frame sequences.

V was cut by 7 bases and J by 0 bases, with 9 bases left in between. The CDR3 spans 13 residues. The germline V gene encodes CDR1 SGHAT and CDR2 FQNNGV. These data also formed part of another study, on T cells expressing NK-cell markers.

The rearrangement joins TRBV11-2 to TRBJ1-1; no definite D call. The specimen sequenced was PBMCs. This TCR derives from a young woman in good health. CDR3 nucleotide sequence: TGTGCCAGCAATGAGGTCATGAACACTGAAGCTTTCTTT. Encoded protein: CASNEVMNTEAFF.